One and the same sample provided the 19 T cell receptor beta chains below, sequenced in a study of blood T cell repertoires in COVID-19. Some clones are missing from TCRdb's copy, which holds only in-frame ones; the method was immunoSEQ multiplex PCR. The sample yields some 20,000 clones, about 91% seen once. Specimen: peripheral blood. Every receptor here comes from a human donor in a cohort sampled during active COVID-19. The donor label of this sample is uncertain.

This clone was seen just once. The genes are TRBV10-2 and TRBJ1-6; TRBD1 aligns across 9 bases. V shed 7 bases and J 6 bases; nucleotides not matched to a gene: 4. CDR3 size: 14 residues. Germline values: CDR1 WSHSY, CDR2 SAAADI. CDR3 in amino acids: CASIPGQGNSPLHF. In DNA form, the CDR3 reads TGCGCCAGCATTCCGGGACAGGGTAATTCACCCCTCCACTTT.

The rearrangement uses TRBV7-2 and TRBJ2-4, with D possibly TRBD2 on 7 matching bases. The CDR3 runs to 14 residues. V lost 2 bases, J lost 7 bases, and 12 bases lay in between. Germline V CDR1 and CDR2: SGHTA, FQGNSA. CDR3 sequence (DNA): TGTGCCAGCAGCTTATTATGGGGGGGCAACATTCAGTACTTC. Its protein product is CASSLLWGGNIQYF.

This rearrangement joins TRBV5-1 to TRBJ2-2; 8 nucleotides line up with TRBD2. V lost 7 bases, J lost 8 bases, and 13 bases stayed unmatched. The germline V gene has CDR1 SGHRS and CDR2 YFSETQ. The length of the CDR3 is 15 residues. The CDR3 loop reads CASGPAAGGQGELFF. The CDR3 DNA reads TGCGCCAGCGGCCCCGCGGCGGGGGGTCAGGGGGAGCTGTTTTTT.

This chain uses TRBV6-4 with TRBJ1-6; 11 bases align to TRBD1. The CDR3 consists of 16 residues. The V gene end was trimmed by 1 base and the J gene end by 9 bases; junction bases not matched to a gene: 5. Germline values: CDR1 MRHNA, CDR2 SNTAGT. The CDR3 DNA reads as TGTGCCAGCAGTGACTTAGGACAGGGGGCATGTTCACCCCTCCACTTT. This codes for CASSDLGQGACSPLHF.

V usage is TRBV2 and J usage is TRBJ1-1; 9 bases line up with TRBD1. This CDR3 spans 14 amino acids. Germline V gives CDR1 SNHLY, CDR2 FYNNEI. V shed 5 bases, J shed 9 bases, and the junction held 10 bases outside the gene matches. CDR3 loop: CASSHRDRALQAFF. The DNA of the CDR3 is TGTGCCAGCAGTCACCGGGACAGGGCGTTGCAAGCTTTCTTT.

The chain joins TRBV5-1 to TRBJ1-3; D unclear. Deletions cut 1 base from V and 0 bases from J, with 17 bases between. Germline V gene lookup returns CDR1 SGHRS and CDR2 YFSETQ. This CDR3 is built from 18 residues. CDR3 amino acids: CASSLSPTSLGSGNTIYF. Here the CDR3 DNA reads TGCGCCAGCAGCTTGAGCCCGACATCGTTGGGCTCTGGAAACACCATATATTTT.

In nucleotides, the CDR3 is TGTGCCAGCAGCTCCAATTTAAGGTCTAGCGGTACCTCCTACGAGCAGTACTTC. Translating gives CASSSNLRSSGTSYEQYF. This chain joins TRBV28 and TRBJ2-7, with TRBD2 identical over 7 bases. Germline CDR1 and CDR2: MDHEN and SYDVKM. The CDR3 has 18 amino acids. Germline trimming cut 6 bases from V and 0 bases from J; bases unmatched to any gene: 17.

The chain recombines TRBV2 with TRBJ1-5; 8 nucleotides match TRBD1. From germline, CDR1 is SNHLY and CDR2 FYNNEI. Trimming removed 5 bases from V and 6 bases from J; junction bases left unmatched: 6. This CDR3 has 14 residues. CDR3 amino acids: CASSSQGASQPQHF. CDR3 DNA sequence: TGTGCCAGCAGTTCTCAGGGGGCTAGTCAGCCCCAGCATTTT.

This CDR3 reads CSVRSPGDLWGGYTF. CDR3 nucleotides: TGCAGCGTGCGGTCGCCAGGGGACCTATGGGGGGGCTACACCTTC. The chain joins TRBV29-1 to TRBJ1-2; D is possibly TRBD1 (6 bases). This CDR3 is built from 15 residues. Germline CDR1 reads SQVTM; CDR2 reads ANQGSEA. Trimming took off 6 bases at V and 8 bases at J, with 25 bases between the two ends.

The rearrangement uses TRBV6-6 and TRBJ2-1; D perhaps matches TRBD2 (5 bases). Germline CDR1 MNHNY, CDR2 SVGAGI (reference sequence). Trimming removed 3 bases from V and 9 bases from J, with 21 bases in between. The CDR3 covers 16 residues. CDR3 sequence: CASSYQPGLGWGEQFF. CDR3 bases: TGTGCCAGCAGTTATCAACCCGGACTGGGCTGGGGTGAGCAGTTCTTC.

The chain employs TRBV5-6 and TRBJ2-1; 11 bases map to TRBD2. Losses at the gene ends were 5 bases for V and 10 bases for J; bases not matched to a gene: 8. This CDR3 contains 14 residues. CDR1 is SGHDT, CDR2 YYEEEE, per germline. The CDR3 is CASRRLAGKVEQFF. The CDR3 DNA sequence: TGTGCCAGCAGAAGACTAGCGGGAAAAGTGGAGCAGTTCTTC. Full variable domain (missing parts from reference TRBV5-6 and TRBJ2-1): DAGVTQSPTHLIKTRGQQVTLRCSPKSGHDTVSWYQQALGQGPQFIFQYYEEEERQRGNFPDRFSGHQFPNYSSELNVNALLLGDSALYLCASRRLAGKVEQFFGPGTRLTVL.

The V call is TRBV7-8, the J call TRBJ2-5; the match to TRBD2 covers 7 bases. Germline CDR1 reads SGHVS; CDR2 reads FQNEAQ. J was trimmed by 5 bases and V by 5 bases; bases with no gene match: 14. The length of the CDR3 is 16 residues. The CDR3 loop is CASSPMGGAGKETQYF. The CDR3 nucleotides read TGTGCCAGCAGCCCAATGGGAGGGGCGGGGAAGGAGACCCAGTACTTC.

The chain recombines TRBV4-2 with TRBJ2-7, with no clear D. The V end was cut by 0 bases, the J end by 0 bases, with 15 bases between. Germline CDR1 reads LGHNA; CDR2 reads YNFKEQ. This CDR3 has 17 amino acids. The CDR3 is CASSQDRLSTGSYEQYF. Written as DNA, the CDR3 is TGTGCCAGCAGCCAAGATCGCCTGAGCACCGGCTCCTACGAGCAGTACTTC.

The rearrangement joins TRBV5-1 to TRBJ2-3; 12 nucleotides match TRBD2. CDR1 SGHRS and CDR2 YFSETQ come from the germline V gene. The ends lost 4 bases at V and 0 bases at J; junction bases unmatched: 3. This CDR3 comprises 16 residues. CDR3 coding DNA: TGCGCCAGCAGCGACGGGACTAGCGGGAGCACAGATACGCAGTATTTT. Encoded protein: CASSDGTSGSTDTQYF. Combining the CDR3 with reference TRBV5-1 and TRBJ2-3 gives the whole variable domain KAGVTQTPRYLIKTRGQQVTLSCSPISGHRSVSWYQQTPGQGLQFLFEYFSETQRNKGNFPGRFSGRQFSNSRSEMNVSTLELGDSALYLCASSDGTSGSTDTQYFGPGTRLTVL.

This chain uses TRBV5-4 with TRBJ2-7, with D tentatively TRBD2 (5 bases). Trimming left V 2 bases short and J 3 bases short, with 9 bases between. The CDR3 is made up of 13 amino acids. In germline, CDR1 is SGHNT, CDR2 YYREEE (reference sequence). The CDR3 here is CASSFPGNYEQYF. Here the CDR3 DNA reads TGTGCCAGCAGCTTTCCGGGGAACTACGAGCAGTACTTC.

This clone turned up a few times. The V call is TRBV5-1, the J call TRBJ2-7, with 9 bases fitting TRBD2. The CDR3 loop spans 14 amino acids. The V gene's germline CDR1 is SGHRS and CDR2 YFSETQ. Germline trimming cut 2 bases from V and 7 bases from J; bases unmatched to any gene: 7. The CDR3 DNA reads TGCGCCAGCAGCTTTATCGCGGGAGGGTTAGAGCAGTACTTC. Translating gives CASSFIAGGLEQYF.

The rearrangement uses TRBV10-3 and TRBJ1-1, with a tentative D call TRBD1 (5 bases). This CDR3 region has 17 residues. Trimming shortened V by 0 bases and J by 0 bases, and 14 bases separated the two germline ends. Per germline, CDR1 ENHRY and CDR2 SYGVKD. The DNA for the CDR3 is TGTGCCATCAGTGAGTCGAAAGCAGGGTATATGAACACTGAAGCTTTCTTT. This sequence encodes CAISESKAGYMNTEAFF.

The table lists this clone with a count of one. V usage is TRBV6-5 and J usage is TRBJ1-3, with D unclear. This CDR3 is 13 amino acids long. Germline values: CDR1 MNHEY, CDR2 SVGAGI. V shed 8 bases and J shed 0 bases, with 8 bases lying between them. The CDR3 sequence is CASSYSSGNTIYF. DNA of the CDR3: TGTGCCAGCTCCTATTCCTCTGGAAACACCATATATTTT.

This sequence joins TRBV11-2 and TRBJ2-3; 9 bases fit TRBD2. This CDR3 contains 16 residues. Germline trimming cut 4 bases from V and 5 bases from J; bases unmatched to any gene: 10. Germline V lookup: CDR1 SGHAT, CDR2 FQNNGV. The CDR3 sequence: CASSSLIAGAGDTQYF. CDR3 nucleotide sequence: TGTGCCAGCAGCTCACTGATAGCGGGAGCGGGAGATACGCAGTATTTT.